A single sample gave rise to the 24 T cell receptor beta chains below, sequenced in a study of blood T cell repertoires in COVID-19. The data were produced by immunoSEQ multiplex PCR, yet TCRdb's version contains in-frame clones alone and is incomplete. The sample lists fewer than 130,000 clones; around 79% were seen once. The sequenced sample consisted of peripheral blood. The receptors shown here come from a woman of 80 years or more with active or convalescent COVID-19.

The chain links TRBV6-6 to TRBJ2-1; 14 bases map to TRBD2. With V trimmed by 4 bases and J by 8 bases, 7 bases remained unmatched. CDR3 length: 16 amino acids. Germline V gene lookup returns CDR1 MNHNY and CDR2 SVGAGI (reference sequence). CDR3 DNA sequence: TGTGCCAGCAGTTTCGGGACTAGCGGGAGTATCTATGAGCAGTTCTTC. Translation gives CASSFGTSGSIYEQFF.

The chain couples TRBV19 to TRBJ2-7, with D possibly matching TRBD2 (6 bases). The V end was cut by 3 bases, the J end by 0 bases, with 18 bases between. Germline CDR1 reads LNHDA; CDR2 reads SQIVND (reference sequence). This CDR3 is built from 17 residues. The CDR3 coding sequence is TGTGCCAGTAGTATGAACCGCATGGAGGGGACCTCCTACGAGCAGTACTTC. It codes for CASSMNRMEGTSYEQYF. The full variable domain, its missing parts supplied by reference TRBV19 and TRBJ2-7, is DGGITQSPKYLFRKEGQNVTLSCEQNLNHDAMYWYRQDPGQGLRLIYYSQIVNDFQKGDIAEGYSVSREKKESFPLTVTSAQKNPTAFYLCASSMNRMEGTSYEQYFGPGTRLTVT.

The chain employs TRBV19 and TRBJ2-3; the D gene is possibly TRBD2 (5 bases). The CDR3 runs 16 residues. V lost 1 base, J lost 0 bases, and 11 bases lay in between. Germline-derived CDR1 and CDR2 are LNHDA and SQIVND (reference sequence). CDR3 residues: CASSIGLATSTDTQYF. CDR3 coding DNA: TGTGCCAGTAGTATAGGTCTAGCAACTAGCACAGATACGCAGTATTTT.

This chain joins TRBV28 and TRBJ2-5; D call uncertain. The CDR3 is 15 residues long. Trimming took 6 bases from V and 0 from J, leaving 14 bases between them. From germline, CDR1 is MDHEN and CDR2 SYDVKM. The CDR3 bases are TGTGCCAGCAGCCCCCGCCAGTGGTACCAAGAGACCCAGTACTTC. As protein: CASSPRQWYQETQYF. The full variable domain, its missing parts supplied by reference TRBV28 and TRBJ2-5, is DVKVTQSSRYLVKRTGEKVFLECVQDMDHENMFWYRQDPGLGLRLIYFSYDVKMKEKGDIPEGYSVSREKKERFSLILESASTNQTSMYLCASSPRQWYQETQYFGPGTRLLVL.

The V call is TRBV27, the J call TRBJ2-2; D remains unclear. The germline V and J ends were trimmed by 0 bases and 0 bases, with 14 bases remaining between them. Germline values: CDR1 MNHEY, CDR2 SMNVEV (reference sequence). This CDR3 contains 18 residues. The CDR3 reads CASSLSKAEAANTGELFF. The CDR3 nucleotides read TGTGCCAGCAGTTTATCGAAGGCTGAGGCCGCGAACACCGGGGAGCTGTTTTTT.

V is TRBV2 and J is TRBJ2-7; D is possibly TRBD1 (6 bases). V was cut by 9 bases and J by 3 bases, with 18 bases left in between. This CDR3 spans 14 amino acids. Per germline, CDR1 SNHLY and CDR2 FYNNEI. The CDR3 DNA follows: TGTGCCAGTACCTTCGGGGACACAAACTACGAGCAGTACTTC. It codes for CASTFGDTNYEQYF.

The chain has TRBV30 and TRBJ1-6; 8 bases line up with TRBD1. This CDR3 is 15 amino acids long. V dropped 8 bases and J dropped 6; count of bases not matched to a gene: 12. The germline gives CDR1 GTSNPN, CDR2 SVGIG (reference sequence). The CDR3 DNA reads TGTGCCGGTAAATGGTGGGGGACAGGTAATTCACCCCTCCACTTT. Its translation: CAGKWWGTGNSPLHF.

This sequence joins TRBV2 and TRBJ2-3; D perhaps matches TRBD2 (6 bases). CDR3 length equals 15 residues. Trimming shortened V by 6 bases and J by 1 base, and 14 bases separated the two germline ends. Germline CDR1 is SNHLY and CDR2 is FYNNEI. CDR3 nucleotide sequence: TGTGCCAGCAGGCGGGGAAATAGCGGCACAGATACGCAGTATTTT. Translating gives CASRRGNSGTDTQYF.

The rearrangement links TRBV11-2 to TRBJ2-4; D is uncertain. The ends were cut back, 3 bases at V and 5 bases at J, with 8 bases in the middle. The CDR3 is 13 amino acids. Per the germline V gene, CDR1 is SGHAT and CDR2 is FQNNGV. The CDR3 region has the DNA TGTGCCAGCAGCTTTTCACACCAAAACATTCAGTACTTC. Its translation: CASSFSHQNIQYF.

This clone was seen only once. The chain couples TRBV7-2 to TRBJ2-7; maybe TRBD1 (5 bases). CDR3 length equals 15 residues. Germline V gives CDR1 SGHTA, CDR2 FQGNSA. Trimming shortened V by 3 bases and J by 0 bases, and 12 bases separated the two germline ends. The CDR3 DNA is TGTGCCAGCAGCTTTATTTTCGACAGCTCCTACGAGCAGTACTTC. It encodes CASSFIFDSSYEQYF.

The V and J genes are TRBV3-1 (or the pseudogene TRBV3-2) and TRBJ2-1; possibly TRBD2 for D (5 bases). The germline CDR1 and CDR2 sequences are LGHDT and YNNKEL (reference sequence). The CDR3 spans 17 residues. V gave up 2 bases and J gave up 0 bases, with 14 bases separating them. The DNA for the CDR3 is TGTGCCAGCAGCCAAACGTTAGCGACAACCTCCTACAATGAGCAGTTCTTC. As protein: CASSQTLATTSYNEQFF.

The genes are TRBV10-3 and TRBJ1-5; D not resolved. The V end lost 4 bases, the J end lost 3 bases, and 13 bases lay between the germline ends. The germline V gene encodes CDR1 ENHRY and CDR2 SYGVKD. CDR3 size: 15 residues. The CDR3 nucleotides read TGTGCCATCAGTGGAGGCAAAGAGGTCAATCAGCCCCAGCATTTT. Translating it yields CAISGGKEVNQPQHF.

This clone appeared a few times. The CDR3 loop reads CASSFSGSLYNEQFF. In DNA form, the CDR3 reads TGTGCCAGCTCATTTAGCGGGAGCCTCTACAATGAGCAGTTCTTC. This chain joins TRBV18 and TRBJ2-1; TRBD2 matches at 9 bases. The germline CDR1 and CDR2 sequences are KGHSH and LQKENI. V shed 5 bases, J shed 3 bases, and the junction held 5 bases outside the gene matches. This CDR3 has 15 residues.

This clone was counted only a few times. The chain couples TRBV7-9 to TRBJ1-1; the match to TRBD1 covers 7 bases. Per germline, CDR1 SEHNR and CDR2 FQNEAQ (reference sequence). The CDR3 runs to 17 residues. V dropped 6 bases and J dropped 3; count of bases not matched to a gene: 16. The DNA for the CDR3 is TGTGCCAGCAGAAATCCGGGACAGTATTTTTCAGACACTGAAGCTTTCTTT. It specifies CASRNPGQYFSDTEAFF. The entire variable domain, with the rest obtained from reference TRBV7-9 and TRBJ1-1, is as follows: DTGVSQNPRHKITKRGQNVTFRCDPISEHNRLYWYRQTLGQGPEFLTYFQNEAQLEKSRLLSDRFSAERPKGSFSTLEIQRTEQGDSAMYLCASRNPGQYFSDTEAFFGQGTRLTVV.

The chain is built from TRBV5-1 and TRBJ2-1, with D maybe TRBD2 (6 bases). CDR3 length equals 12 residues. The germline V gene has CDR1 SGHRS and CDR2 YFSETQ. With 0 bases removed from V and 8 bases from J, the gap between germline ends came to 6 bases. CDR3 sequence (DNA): TGCGCCAGCAGCTTGGAGCGGGATGAGCAGTTCTTC. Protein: CASSLERDEQFF.

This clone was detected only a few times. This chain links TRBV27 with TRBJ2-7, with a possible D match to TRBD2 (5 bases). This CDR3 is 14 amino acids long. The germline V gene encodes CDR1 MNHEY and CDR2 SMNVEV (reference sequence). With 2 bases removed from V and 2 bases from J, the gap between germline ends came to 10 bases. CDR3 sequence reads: CASSLRGSTYEQYF. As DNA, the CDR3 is TGTGCCAGCAGTTTACGCGGGTCAACCTACGAGCAGTACTTC.

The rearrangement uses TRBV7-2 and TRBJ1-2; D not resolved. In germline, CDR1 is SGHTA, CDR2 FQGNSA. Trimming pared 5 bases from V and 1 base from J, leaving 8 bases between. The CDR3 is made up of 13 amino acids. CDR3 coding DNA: TGTGCCAGCAGCCTGGACTATAACTATGGCTACACCTTC. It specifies CASSLDYNYGYTF.

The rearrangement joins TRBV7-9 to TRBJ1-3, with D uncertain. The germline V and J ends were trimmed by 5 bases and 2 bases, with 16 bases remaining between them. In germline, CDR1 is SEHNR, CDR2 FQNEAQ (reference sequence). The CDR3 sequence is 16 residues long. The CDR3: CASSPNTDGTGNTIYF. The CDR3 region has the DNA TGTGCCAGCAGCCCTAACACTGACGGGACTGGAAACACCATATATTTT.

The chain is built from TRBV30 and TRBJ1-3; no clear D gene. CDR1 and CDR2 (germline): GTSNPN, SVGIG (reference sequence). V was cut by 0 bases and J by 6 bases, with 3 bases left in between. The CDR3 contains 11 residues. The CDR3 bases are TGTGCCTGGAGTGTCGTAAACACCATATATTTT. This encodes CAWSVVNTIYF. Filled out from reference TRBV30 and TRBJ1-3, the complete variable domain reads SQTIHQWPATLVQPVGSPLSLECTVEGTSNPNLYWYRQAAGRGLQLLFYSVGIGQISSEVPQNLSASRPQDRQFILSSKKLLLSDSGFYLCAWSVVNTIYFGEGSWLTVV.

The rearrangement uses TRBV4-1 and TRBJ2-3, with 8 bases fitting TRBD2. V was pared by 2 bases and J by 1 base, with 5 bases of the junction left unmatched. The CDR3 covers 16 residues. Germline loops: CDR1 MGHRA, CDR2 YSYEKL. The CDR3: CASSQLLAARTDTQYF. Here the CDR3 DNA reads TGCGCCAGCAGCCAACTACTAGCGGCCCGCACAGATACGCAGTATTTT.

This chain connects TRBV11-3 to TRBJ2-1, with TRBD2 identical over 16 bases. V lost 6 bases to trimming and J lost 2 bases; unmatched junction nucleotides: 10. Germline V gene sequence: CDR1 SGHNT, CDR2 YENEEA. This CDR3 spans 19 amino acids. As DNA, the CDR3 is TGTGCCAGCAGGCGAGAGACCGGGACTAGCGGGAGGGCCTACAATGAGCAGTTCTTC. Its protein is CASRRETGTSGRAYNEQFF.

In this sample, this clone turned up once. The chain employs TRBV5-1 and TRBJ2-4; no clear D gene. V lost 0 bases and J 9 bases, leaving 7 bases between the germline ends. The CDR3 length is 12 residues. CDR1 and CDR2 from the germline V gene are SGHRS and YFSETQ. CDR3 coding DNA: TGCGCCAGCAGCTTGGATAGTTTCATTCAGTACTTC. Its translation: CASSLDSFIQYF.

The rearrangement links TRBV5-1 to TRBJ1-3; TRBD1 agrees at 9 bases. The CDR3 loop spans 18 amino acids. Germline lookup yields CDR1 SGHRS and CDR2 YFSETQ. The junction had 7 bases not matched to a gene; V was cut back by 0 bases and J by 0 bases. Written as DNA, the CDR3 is TGCGCCAGCAGCTTGGCCTACGGGACAGGGCGCTCTGGAAACACCATATATTTT. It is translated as CASSLAYGTGRSGNTIYF.

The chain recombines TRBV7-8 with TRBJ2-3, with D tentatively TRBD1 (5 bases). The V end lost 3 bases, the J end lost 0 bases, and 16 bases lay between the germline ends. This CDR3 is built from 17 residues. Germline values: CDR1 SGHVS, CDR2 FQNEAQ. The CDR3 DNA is TGTGCCAGCAGCTTGGTGTGGTCAGGGTATAGCACAGATACGCAGTATTTT. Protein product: CASSLVWSGYSTDTQYF.